This T cell receptor (beta chain) is drawn from a study of blood T cell repertoires in COVID-19. About the research overall: Acute and convalescent COVID-19 specimens originated in the United States, Italy and Spain. T cells, B-cell-depleted T cells, or PBMCs provided the cDNA or gDNA that served as material.

This CDR3 spans 14 amino acids. Original handling: Scientists estimated how many nucleated cells there were by amplifying reference gene primers. Method: immunoSEQ multiplex PCR; TCRdb's copy keeps in-frame clones and lacks some. That table is the source of V, J and clone size, and D and trimming were worked out from the DNA. The sample lists 120,000 to 150,000 clones, 85% to 90% seen once, with about 2.3% in the top ten. The sequence derives from a human donor in a cohort sampled during active COVID-19. V gene TRBV7-5 combines with J gene TRBJ2-5; TRBD1, the table's D call, was not compared with the DNA. TRBV7-5 is noted as a pseudogene. The sample consisted of peripheral blood. CDR3 sequence (DNA): TGTGCCAGAAGCCCAGGGACAGTACAAGAGACCCAGTACTTC. This sequence encodes CARSPGTVQETQYF.